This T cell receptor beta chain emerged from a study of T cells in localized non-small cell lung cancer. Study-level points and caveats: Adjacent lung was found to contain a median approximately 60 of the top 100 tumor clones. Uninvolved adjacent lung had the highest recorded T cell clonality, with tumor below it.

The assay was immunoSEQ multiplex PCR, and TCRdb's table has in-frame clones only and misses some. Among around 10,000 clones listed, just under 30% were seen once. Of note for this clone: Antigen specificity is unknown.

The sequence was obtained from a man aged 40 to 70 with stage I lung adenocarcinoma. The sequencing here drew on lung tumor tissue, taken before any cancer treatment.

DNA of the CDR3: TGTGCCAGCAGCCCTACGGGACAGGAGGCTGGTGGCTACACCTTC. Amino acids: CASSPTGQEAGGYTF. V is TRBV11-3 and J is TRBJ1-2; TRBD1 agrees at 8 bases. Per germline, CDR1 SGHNT and CDR2 YENEEA. J lost 7 bases, V lost 5 bases, and 12 bases had no gene match. CDR3 length: 15 residues.